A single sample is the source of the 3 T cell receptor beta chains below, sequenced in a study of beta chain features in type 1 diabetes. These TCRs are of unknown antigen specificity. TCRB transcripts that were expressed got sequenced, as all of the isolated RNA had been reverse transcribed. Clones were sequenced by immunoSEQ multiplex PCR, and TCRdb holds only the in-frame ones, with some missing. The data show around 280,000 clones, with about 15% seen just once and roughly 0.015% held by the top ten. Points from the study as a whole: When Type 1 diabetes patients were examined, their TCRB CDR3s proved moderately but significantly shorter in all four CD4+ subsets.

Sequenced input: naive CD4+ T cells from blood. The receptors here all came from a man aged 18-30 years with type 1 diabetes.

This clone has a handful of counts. The CDR3 sequence: CAWRTVTGTGWTGELFF. The CDR3 coding sequence is TGTGCCTGGAGGACAGTTACCGGGACAGGGTGGACCGGGGAGCTGTTTTTT. This chain links TRBV30 with TRBJ2-2; TRBD1 matches 9 bases. The CDR3 covers 17 residues. V shed 3 bases and J 5 bases; nucleotides not matched to a gene: 13. Looked up from germline, CDR1 is GTSNPN and CDR2 is SVGIG (reference sequence).

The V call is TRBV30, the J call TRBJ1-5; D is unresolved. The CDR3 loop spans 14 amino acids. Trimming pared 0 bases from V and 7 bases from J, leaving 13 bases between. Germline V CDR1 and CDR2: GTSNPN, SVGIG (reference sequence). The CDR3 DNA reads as TGTGCCTGGAGTGTTGTCGGGTTCGGGCAGCCCCAGCATTTT. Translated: CAWSVVGFGQPQHF.

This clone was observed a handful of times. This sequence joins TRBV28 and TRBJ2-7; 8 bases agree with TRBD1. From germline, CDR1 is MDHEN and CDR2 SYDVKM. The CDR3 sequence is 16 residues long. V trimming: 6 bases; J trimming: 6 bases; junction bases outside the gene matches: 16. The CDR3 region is CASSPAPDRVTGEQYF. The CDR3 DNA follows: TGTGCCAGCAGCCCTGCTCCGGACAGGGTTACCGGCGAGCAGTACTTC.